This TCR beta chain is from a study of shared clonotypes between healthy human individuals. Study context: Donors, aged 18 to 49, were a couple of women and three men.

Here immunoSEQ multiplex PCR was the method, and the copy in TCRdb shows in-frame clones only, minus some. The table shows more than 550,000 clones, with 90% occurring only once. With respect to this clone: What it binds is not known.

Overall study findings and caveats: Sharing across four donors was seen in around 5% of naive CD4 clonotypes. A small donor pool kept down the genetic and exposure-history diversity that was represented. Relative to their counterparts shared across all four donors, non-shared clonotypes exhibited diminished generation probabilities.

Specimen: memory CD8+ T cells from PBMCs. Subset described: CD45RO+ cells pooled with CCR7-negative TemRA cells. This sequence originates from a man aged 18 to 35 in good health. Some clones in this sample may be carry-over from other donors' samples.

Written as DNA, the CDR3 is TGTGCCAGTAGTACCAAGGGGAGTCTCACTGAAGCTTTCTTT. Residues: CASSTKGSLTEAFF. This sequence joins TRBV19 and TRBJ1-1, with D perhaps TRBD1 (5 bases). Germline-derived CDR1 and CDR2 are LNHDA and SQIVND (reference sequence). V was pared by 4 bases and J by 4 bases, with 13 bases between. The CDR3 is 14 amino acids. Variable domain in full (rest from reference TRBV19 and TRBJ1-1): DGGITQSPKYLFRKEGQNVTLSCEQNLNHDAMYWYRQDPGQGLRLIYYSQIVNDFQKGDIAEGYSVSREKKESFPLTVTSAQKNPTAFYLCASSTKGSLTEAFFGQGTRLTVV.